This entry lists 8 T cell receptor beta chains sequenced from one sample in a study of blood T cell repertoires in COVID-19 (TCRdb year 2020). The library came from the immunoSEQ multiplex PCR assay. TCRdb provides this immuneACCESS table in a form limited to in-frame rearrangements. Some clones are lacking; in checked studies, under half of them reflect an unresolved V gene, and why the rest are absent is not known. This sample holds hundreds of thousands of clones; roughly 89% were observed only once. Approximately 1.8% of the sample is in the top ten clones. Sequenced material: peripheral blood. All receptors derive from a woman in her twenties or thirties with COVID-19, enrolled during active disease.

The chain joins TRBV11-2 to TRBJ2-7; TRBD1 matches 7 bases. Germline CDR1 SGHAT, CDR2 FQNNGV. CDR3 length: 11 residues. The ends lost 3 bases at V and 10 bases at J; junction bases unmatched: 3. The CDR3 spells CASSFRTGQYF. The CDR3 nucleotides read TGTGCCAGCAGCTTCAGGACAGGCCAGTACTTC.

The count of this clone is one. This chain connects TRBV14 to TRBJ1-3; D is ambiguous. CDR1 and CDR2 from the germline V gene are SGHDN and FVKESK. This CDR3 contains 14 residues. Trimming took off 1 base at V and 8 bases at J, with 12 bases between the two ends. Here the CDR3 reads CASSQGATRDTIYF. In nucleotides, the CDR3 is TGTGCCAGCAGCCAAGGAGCTACTAGGGACACCATATATTTT. The full variable domain, with the rest looked up from reference TRBV14 and TRBJ1-3, is EAGVTQFPSHSVIEKGQTVTLRCDPISGHDNLYWYRRVMGKEIKFLLHFVKESKQDESGMPNNRFLAERTGGTYSTLKVQPAELEDSGVYFCASSQGATRDTIYFGEGSWLTVV.

V is TRBV28 and J is TRBJ1-2, with a possible D match to TRBD1 (5 bases). Germline values: CDR1 MDHEN, CDR2 SYDVKM. This CDR3 has 13 residues. Trimming shortened V by 5 bases and J by 2 bases, and 9 bases separated the two germline ends. The CDR3 sequence: CASSVGGNYGYTF. CDR3 bases: TGTGCCAGCAGTGTGGGGGGGAACTATGGCTACACCTTC.

The chain recombines TRBV4-1 with TRBJ2-5; 10 bases align to TRBD1. Trimming removed 8 bases from V and 0 bases from J; junction bases left unmatched: 6. The CDR3 extends over 15 amino acids. Germline CDR1 reads MGHRA; CDR2 reads YSYEKL. Here the CDR3 reads CASGHGTGDQETQYF. The CDR3 DNA is TGCGCCAGCGGTCATGGGACAGGGGACCAAGAGACCCAGTACTTC.

V gene TRBV6-1 combines with J gene TRBJ1-4; possibly TRBD1 for D (5 bases). Germline V gives CDR1 MNHNS, CDR2 SASEGT. CDR3 length: 16 amino acids. Trimming took 2 bases from V and 4 from J, leaving 14 bases between them. The CDR3 nucleotides are TGTGCCAGCAGTGAATCGTTGGGCCAGGGTAATGAAAAACTGTTTTTT. Protein product: CASSESLGQGNEKLFF.

This sequence joins TRBV5-4 and TRBJ1-2; D may be TRBD1 (6 bases). Germline loops: CDR1 SGHNT, CDR2 YYREEE (reference sequence). Between the trimmed V and J ends, which lost 4 bases and 4 bases, there was a span of 17 bases. The CDR3 length is 15 residues. The CDR3 here is CASSAARQEFYGYTF. CDR3 in DNA: TGTGCCAGCAGCGCGGCGCGACAGGAATTCTATGGCTACACCTTC.

The chain is built from TRBV6-6 and TRBJ2-7, with 8 bases that match TRBD1. Germline V gene lookup returns CDR1 MNHNY and CDR2 SVGAGI (reference sequence). The CDR3 totals 13 residues. V shed 7 bases, J shed 5 bases, and the junction held 7 bases outside the gene matches. Here the CDR3 DNA reads TGTGCCAGCACCTTTACAGGGGGGCACGAGCAGTACGTC. Translating gives CASTFTGGHEQYV.

The chain uses TRBV11-3 and TRBJ1-2, with D perhaps matching TRBD1 (5 bases). Per germline, CDR1 SGHNT and CDR2 YENEEA. Trimming removed 5 bases at V and 4 bases at J, with 17 bases between. This CDR3 contains 15 residues. CDR3 DNA: TGTGCCAGCAGCCCATCCAGGGTTAGAGGCTATGGCTACACCTTC. Protein: CASSPSRVRGYGYTF.